This TCR beta chain comes out of a study of blood T cell repertoires in COVID-19. Study context: The United States, Italy and Spain provided the acute and convalescent COVID-19 samples. Sample material is recorded as cDNA or gDNA derived from T cells, B-cell-depleted T cells, or PBMCs.

After removal of 4 bases from V and 5 bases from J, the junction contained 8 bases not matched to a gene. CDR1 is SGHVS, CDR2 FNYEAQ, per germline. The CDR3 loop spans 17 amino acids. Authors' methods: Reference gene primer amplification gave nucleated cell count estimates. The protocol was immunoSEQ multiplex PCR, while the TCRdb copy is restricted to in-frame clones and leaves out a portion. That table supplies the V and J calls and clone size; D and trimming were determined from the DNA. This sample has roughly 120,000 clones, with roughly 85% found just once. The sequence came from a young man with acute or convalescent COVID-19. Material: peripheral blood. The rearrangement uses TRBV7-6 and TRBJ2-3, with 14 bases identical to TRBD2. This chain's CDR3 is CASSSLRLAGGGDTQYF. For the CDR3, the DNA is TGTGCCAGCAGCTCCCTAAGACTAGCGGGAGGGGGAGATACGCAGTATTTT.